The text below deals with one TCR beta chain. TCRdb's table, derived via immunoSEQ multiplex PCR, lists solely in-frame clones and lacks some. This sample yields approximately 80,000 clones, of which roughly 88% are seen a single time; around 5.7% belongs to the top ten. This entry belongs to a study of control samples from healthy donors and cancer patients. The clonotype originates from a woman in her 50s in good health. Material for sequencing was blood.

The CDR3: CATSFGTGEFGYTF. CDR3 nucleotides: TGTGCCACCAGTTTTGGGACAGGGGAATTTGGCTACACCTTC. The chain joins TRBV24-1 to TRBJ1-2; 10 positions agree with TRBD1. Per the germline V gene, CDR1 is KGHDR and CDR2 is SFDVKD. Unmatched junction bases numbered 7, after V lost 6 bases and J lost 7 bases. The CDR3 loop spans 14 amino acids.